The sequence of this T cell receptor beta chain was determined in a study of shared clonotypes between healthy human individuals. Study-level background: Those who served as donors were a couple of women and a few men between the ages of 18 and 49. Per donor, CD8 memory used one plate, CD8 naive used two, CD4 memory used three and CD4 naive used three.

Naive CD8 populations comprised CD45RO-negative cells positively selected for CCR7, excluding terminally differentiated effector memory CD45RA+ cells. Germline-derived CDR1 and CDR2 are MRHNA and SNTAGT. The CDR3 runs to 15 residues. V was shortened by 6 bases and J by 7 bases, with 19 bases between the two germline ends. The assay was immunoSEQ multiplex PCR, and TCRdb's table has in-frame clones only and misses some. This table has about 550,000 clones, 95% to 96% appearing once. The sample taken for sequencing was naive CD8+ T cells sorted from blood. This sequence originates from a woman in her twenties or thirties in good health. This chain uses TRBV6-4 with TRBJ2-1; D is possibly TRBD2 (6 bases). The chain's CDR3 is CASSKRAGDRNEQFF. Here the CDR3 DNA reads TGTGCCAGCAGCAAGCGGGCCGGCGATCGTAATGAGCAGTTCTTC.